This passage covers 31 T cell receptor beta chains from one sample sequenced in a study of blood T cell repertoires in COVID-19 (dated by TCRdb to between 2020 and 2021). The library was prepared using the immunoSEQ multiplex PCR assay. Entries here come from immuneACCESS through TCRdb and include only in-frame sequences with V and J called. Some clones fail to appear in such tables; in the studies checked, an unresolved V gene covers under half of the shortfall, and the cause of the remainder is unknown. In all, the sample holds about 250,000 clones, and approximately 90% of those were seen once. Jointly, the top ten make up 2.5% to 3% of the sample. The sequencing input was peripheral blood. All receptors come from a young woman with active or convalescent COVID-19.

The sample holds one count of this clone. The chain carries TRBV27 and TRBJ1-6, with TRBD1 as a possible D gene (5 bases). Germline V gene sequence: CDR1 MNHEY, CDR2 SMNVEV (reference sequence). Trimming left V 5 bases short and J 9 bases short, with 20 bases between. The CDR3 extends over 16 amino acids. The DNA of the CDR3 is TGTGCCAGCAGTCCGACCCCCGGGGGTTTGGGTTCACCCCTCCACTTT. It encodes CASSPTPGGLGSPLHF.

V is TRBV5-1 and J is TRBJ1-3; 8 bases are shared with TRBD1. V lost 4 bases, J lost 0 bases, and 6 bases stayed unmatched. Looked up from germline, CDR1 is SGHRS and CDR2 is YFSETQ. This CDR3 is built from 16 residues. The CDR3 protein is CASSLNTGGSGNTIYF. CDR3 nucleotides: TGCGCCAGCAGCCTGAACACAGGGGGCTCTGGAAACACCATATATTTT.

V gene TRBV5-1 combines with J gene TRBJ2-3; 7 nucleotides line up with TRBD2. The J segment lost 4 bases and the V segment lost 4 bases, leaving 6 bases of the junction unmatched. The CDR3 covers 14 residues. Per germline, CDR1 SGHRS and CDR2 YFSETQ. The chain's CDR3 is CASSLTSLADTQYF. The CDR3 DNA reads TGCGCCAGCAGCCTGACTAGCTTGGCAGATACGCAGTATTTT. Full variable domain (rest looked up from reference TRBV5-1 and TRBJ2-3): KAGVTQTPRYLIKTRGQQVTLSCSPISGHRSVSWYQQTPGQGLQFLFEYFSETQRNKGNFPGRFSGRQFSNSRSEMNVSTLELGDSALYLCASSLTSLADTQYFGPGTRLTVL.

This clone was observed a few times. This sequence joins TRBV27 and TRBJ1-1; D gene ambiguous. The germline gives CDR1 MNHEY, CDR2 SMNVEV (reference sequence). V lost 3 bases and J lost 1, with 9 bases in between. The CDR3 is 14 residues long. Here the CDR3 DNA reads TGTGCCAGCAGTTTGTGGAGGGCGAACACTGAAGCTTTCTTT. Translating gives CASSLWRANTEAFF.

The chain couples TRBV3-1 (or the pseudogene TRBV3-2) to TRBJ1-1; weak D call: TRBD1 (6 bases). V shed 8 bases and J shed 1 base, with 11 bases lying between them. Germline V gene data show CDR1 as LGHDT and CDR2 as YNNKEL (reference sequence). The CDR3 has 13 amino acids. The CDR3 nucleotides read TGTGCCAGCGCCCAACAGGGGAACACTGAAGCTTTCTTT. Its protein is CASAQQGNTEAFF.

The gene calls are TRBV12-3 or TRBV12-4 and TRBJ1-1, with D possibly TRBD1 on 6 matching bases. V gave up 5 bases and J gave up 3 bases, with 10 bases separating them. The CDR3 covers 13 residues. The CDR3: CASSLQGHTEAFF. CDR3 DNA sequence: TGTGCCAGCAGTCTACAGGGTCACACTGAAGCTTTCTTT.

The chain couples TRBV6-2 or TRBV6-3 to TRBJ1-3; maybe TRBD1 (6 bases). This CDR3 spans 15 amino acids. V was pared by 2 bases and J by 3 bases, with 11 bases between. Per germline, CDR1 MNHEY and CDR2 SVGEGT. The CDR3 nucleotides read TGTGCCAGCAGTTACCGTGGACAGTATGGAAACACCATATATTTT. Translating it yields CASSYRGQYGNTIYF.

The rearrangement links TRBV7-8 to TRBJ1-1; no definite D call. This CDR3 is built from 13 residues. V gave up 4 bases and J gave up 8 bases, with 14 bases separating them. Germline values: CDR1 SGHVS, CDR2 FQNEAQ. The CDR3 bases are TGTGCCAGCAGCTACCGCTTCGAGGCCGAAGCTTTCTTT. Its translation: CASSYRFEAEAFF.

Notes on this clone: Other DNA sequences within the sample encode an identical CDR3. The chain joins TRBV19 to TRBJ1-3; 8 positions agree with TRBD1. CDR1 is LNHDA, CDR2 SQIVND, per germline (reference sequence). CDR3 length: 15 amino acids. J gave up 0 bases and V 5 bases, and 3 bases lay outside the gene matches. The CDR3 is CASSSGTGSGNTIYF. As DNA, the CDR3 is TGTGCCAGTAGTTCTGGGACAGGCTCTGGAAACACCATATATTTT. Filled out from reference TRBV19 and TRBJ1-3, the complete variable domain reads DGGITQSPKYLFRKEGQNVTLSCEQNLNHDAMYWYRQDPGQGLRLIYYSQIVNDFQKGDIAEGYSVSREKKESFPLTVTSAQKNPTAFYLCASSSGTGSGNTIYFGEGSWLTVV.

J is TRBJ2-1 and V is TRBV11-2; 9 bases line up with TRBD2. The length of the CDR3 is 15 residues. J lost 5 bases, V lost 3 bases, and 5 bases had no gene match. Germline V gene lookup returns CDR1 SGHAT and CDR2 FQNNGV. CDR3 protein: CASSLIAGANNEQFF. CDR3 nucleotides: TGTGCCAGCAGCTTGATAGCGGGGGCAAACAATGAGCAGTTCTTC.

The chain links TRBV14 to TRBJ1-2, with no clear D. This CDR3 is built from 14 residues. The ends were cut back, 5 bases at V and 2 bases at J, with 12 bases in the middle. The V gene's germline CDR1 is SGHDN and CDR2 FVKESK. The CDR3 reads CASSEGGQNYGYTF. CDR3 coding DNA: TGTGCCAGCAGCGAAGGAGGGCAGAACTATGGCTACACCTTC. Supplemented by reference TRBV14 and TRBJ1-2, the full variable domain reads EAGVTQFPSHSVIEKGQTVTLRCDPISGHDNLYWYRRVMGKEIKFLLHFVKESKQDESGMPNNRFLAERTGGTYSTLKVQPAELEDSGVYFCASSEGGQNYGYTFGSGTRLTVV.

The rearrangement links TRBV4-3 to TRBJ1-6, with TRBD1 as a possible D gene (6 bases). The CDR3 runs to 14 residues. CDR1 and CDR2 (germline): LGHNA, YSLEER. The V gene lost 3 bases and the J gene lost 5 bases, with 8 bases spanning the gap. The CDR3 DNA is TGCGCCAGCAGCCATCGACAGGATAATTCACCCCTCCACTTT. As protein: CASSHRQDNSPLHF.

This chain links TRBV6-6 with TRBJ2-1; 7 bases are a match to TRBD1. This CDR3 is built from 14 residues. The V and J ends lost 4 bases and 5 bases, in that order; junction bases with no gene match: 5. In germline, CDR1 is MNHNY, CDR2 SVGAGI (reference sequence). The DNA of the CDR3 is TGTGCCAGCAGTTCTAGGACAGGAAACAATGAGCAGTTCTTC. Its protein is CASSSRTGNNEQFF.

This sequence joins TRBV5-1 and TRBJ1-1; 7 bases are a match to TRBD1. J lost 4 bases, V lost 2 bases, and 8 bases had no gene match. This CDR3 is built from 15 residues. Germline V gene data show CDR1 as SGHRS and CDR2 as YFSETQ. The CDR3 protein is CASSFRQGSVTEAFF. CDR3 bases: TGCGCCAGCAGCTTTCGACAGGGATCAGTCACTGAAGCTTTCTTT. Combining the CDR3 with reference TRBV5-1 and TRBJ1-1 gives the whole variable domain KAGVTQTPRYLIKTRGQQVTLSCSPISGHRSVSWYQQTPGQGLQFLFEYFSETQRNKGNFPGRFSGRQFSNSRSEMNVSTLELGDSALYLCASSFRQGSVTEAFFGQGTRLTVV.

The chain carries TRBV7-2 and TRBJ2-5; D perhaps matches TRBD2 (6 bases). This CDR3 has 16 amino acids. Germline values: CDR1 SGHTA, CDR2 FQGNSA. Trimming stripped 3 bases from V and 4 bases from J, with 18 bases between. CDR3 sequence: CASSLGLASNGETQYF. The CDR3 coding sequence is TGTGCCAGCAGCTTGGGACTGGCGTCAAATGGAGAGACCCAGTACTTC.

The genes are TRBV2 and TRBJ1-2; a weak D match, TRBD1 (6 bases). The CDR3 length is 13 residues. Germline-derived CDR1 and CDR2 are SNHLY and FYNNEI. The germline V and J ends were trimmed by 7 bases and 5 bases, with 14 bases remaining between them. CDR3 coding DNA: TGTGCCAGCACTTATAACACAGGGTATGGCTACACCTTC. Translation gives CASTYNTGYGYTF.

V usage is TRBV10-3 and J usage is TRBJ1-6, with 7 bases that match TRBD1. Germline V gene data show CDR1 as ENHRY and CDR2 as SYGVKD. Trimming removed 10 bases from V and 7 bases from J; junction bases left unmatched: 7. The CDR3 covers 13 residues. CDR3 region: CATRGTANSPLHF. The CDR3 DNA follows: TGTGCCACCAGAGGGACAGCAAATTCACCCCTCCACTTT.

The rearrangement uses TRBV7-8 and TRBJ1-2; no definite D call. Trimming took off 2 bases at V and 8 bases at J, with 9 bases between the two ends. CDR3 length: 12 amino acids. Germline V gives CDR1 SGHVS, CDR2 FQNEAQ. The CDR3 loop is CASSLYGEGYTF. The CDR3 nucleotides are TGTGCCAGCAGCTTATACGGGGAGGGCTACACCTTC. The full variable domain, its missing parts supplied by reference TRBV7-8 and TRBJ1-2, is GAGVSQSPRYKVAKRGQDVALRCDPISGHVSLFWYQQALGQGPEFLTYFQNEAQLDKSGLPSDRFFAERPEGSVSTLKIQRTQQEDSAVYLCASSLYGEGYTFGSGTRLTVV.

The chain has TRBV10-3 and TRBJ1-1; possible D gene TRBD1, 5 bases. Germline values: CDR1 ENHRY, CDR2 SYGVKD. The CDR3 extends over 13 amino acids. V lost 2 bases to trimming and J lost 5 bases, with 9 bases between them. CDR3: CAISELRGTEAFF. The CDR3 coding sequence is TGTGCCATCAGTGAGCTTAGGGGTACTGAAGCTTTCTTT.

This chain links TRBV27 with TRBJ2-2, with 9 bases that match TRBD1. The CDR3 extends over 16 amino acids. Germline values: CDR1 MNHEY, CDR2 SMNVEV (reference sequence). V shed 6 bases, J shed 6 bases, and the junction held 11 bases outside the gene matches. CDR3 nucleotides: TGTGCCAGCAGGACCCTCAGACAGGGGGTAGCCGGGGAGCTGTTTTTT. Translation gives CASRTLRQGVAGELFF.

The CDR3: CASSSGTNEKLFF. CDR3 in DNA: TGTGCCAGCAGTAGCGGGACTAATGAAAAACTGTTTTTT. The chain recombines TRBV12-3 or TRBV12-4 with TRBJ1-4; D gene ambiguous. Trimming cost V 5 bases and J 2 bases, with 6 bases left between them. The CDR3 totals 13 residues.

Concerning this clone: Other DNA sequences in this specimen translate into the identical CDR3. V and J are TRBV28 and TRBJ1-1, with D perhaps matching TRBD1 (6 bases). The V end was cut by 3 bases, the J end by 4 bases, with 12 bases between. Per germline, CDR1 MDHEN and CDR2 SYDVKM. The CDR3 runs to 14 residues. CDR3 sequence: CASSFPRGPTEAFF. The CDR3 DNA reads TGTGCCAGCAGTTTCCCCAGGGGCCCCACTGAAGCTTTCTTT.

This clone was found a few times. The chain is built from TRBV14 and TRBJ2-3, with a tentative D call TRBD2 (5 bases). V lost 4 bases to trimming and J lost 4 bases, with 15 bases between them. The CDR3 covers 15 residues. The germline V gene encodes CDR1 SGHDN and CDR2 FVKESK. The CDR3 here is CASSPLSGYADTQYF. DNA for the CDR3: TGTGCCAGCAGCCCCCTCAGCGGATACGCAGATACGCAGTATTTT.

V is TRBV5-4 and J is TRBJ1-2; 7 nucleotides line up with TRBD1. The CDR3 loop spans 14 amino acids. Germline V CDR1 and CDR2: SGHNT, YYREEE (reference sequence). Trimming at V came to 3 bases and at J to 3 bases, leaving 5 bases not matched to a gene. The chain's CDR3 is CASSWGTADYGYTF. CDR3 coding DNA: TGTGCCAGCAGCTGGGGGACAGCAGACTATGGCTACACCTTC.

The chain is built from TRBV5-7 and TRBJ1-5; D is uncertain. TRBV5-7 falls under the ORF class, with uncertain function. Trimming left V 7 bases short and J 8 bases short, with 13 bases between. This CDR3 comprises 12 residues. Here the CDR3 reads CASPPQREPQHF. The CDR3 nucleotides read TGTGCCAGCCCCCCCCAGCGAGAGCCCCAGCATTTT.

V usage is TRBV5-4 and J usage is TRBJ2-5; weak D call: TRBD2 (6 bases). CDR1 and CDR2 from the germline V gene are SGHNT and YYREEE (reference sequence). The CDR3 covers 14 residues. Trimming took 4 bases from V and 1 from J, leaving 11 bases between them. CDR3 in amino acids: CASSPRDFQETQYF. In nucleotides, the CDR3 is TGTGCCAGCAGCCCCCGGGACTTCCAAGAGACCCAGTACTTC.

This clone came up once. The chain has TRBV28 and TRBJ1-4; 8 nucleotides agree with TRBD1. Per germline, CDR1 MDHEN and CDR2 SYDVKM. After removal of 10 bases from V and 5 bases from J, the junction contained 3 bases not matched to a gene. The CDR3 totals 12 residues. CDR3 sequence reads: CATTGGNEKLFF. The CDR3 bases are TGTGCCACCACAGGGGGGAATGAAAAACTGTTTTTT.

The chain has TRBV6-5 and TRBJ1-3, with a tentative D call TRBD1 (6 bases). The CDR3 loop spans 13 amino acids. Trimming shortened V by 6 bases and J by 3 bases, and 9 bases separated the two germline ends. The V gene's germline CDR1 is MNHEY and CDR2 SVGAGI. The CDR3 DNA reads as TGTGCCAGCAGAACAGGGTTTGGAAACACCATATATTTT. Protein: CASRTGFGNTIYF.

The CDR3, as DNA: TGTGCCAGCAGCCAAGTAAGTGTCGCGGGGGAGTCCTACGAGCAGTACTTC. It is translated as CASSQVSVAGESYEQYF. V usage is TRBV4-2 and J usage is TRBJ2-7, with 7 bases lining up with TRBD2. This CDR3 is 17 amino acids long. Trimming removed 1 base from V and 1 base from J; junction bases left unmatched: 10. Germline values: CDR1 LGHNA, CDR2 YNFKEQ.

This rearrangement joins TRBV2 to TRBJ1-1; D gene uncertain. Trimming pared 2 bases from V and 6 bases from J, leaving 19 bases between. CDR1 is SNHLY, CDR2 FYNNEI, per germline. The CDR3 spans 16 residues. The CDR3 spells CASSEIGVGVIAEAFF. CDR3 in DNA: TGTGCCAGCAGTGAAATCGGGGTAGGAGTTATAGCTGAAGCTTTCTTT.

The chain carries TRBV7-2 and TRBJ2-1; 7 bases map to TRBD2. CDR1 and CDR2 (germline): SGHTA, FQGNSA. V was pared by 5 bases and J by 8 bases, with 12 bases of the junction left unmatched. This CDR3 spans 15 amino acids. The CDR3 nucleotides are TGTGCCAGCAGCCAAAGCGGGGATCCCTCGTATGAGCAGTTCTTC. It encodes CASSQSGDPSYEQFF. The full variable domain, completed using reference TRBV7-2 and TRBJ2-1, is GAGVSQSPSNKVTEKGKDVELRCDPISGHTALYWYRQSLGQGLEFLIYFQGNSAPDKSGLPSDRFSAERTGGSVSTLTIQRTQQEDSAVYLCASSQSGDPSYEQFFGPGTRLTVL.